The entry below describes one TCR beta chain. V was cut by 3 bases and J by 2 bases, with 15 bases left in between. Germline V gene sequence: CDR1 SGHNT, CDR2 YYREEE (reference sequence). The CDR3 has 17 residues. TCRdb keeps only in-frame clones here, not all; method: immunoSEQ multiplex PCR. This sample has over 950,000 clones; 60% to 85% occur once, and the top ten carry over 0.8%. The source of the sample is a study of shared clonotypes between healthy human individuals. A CD45RA-negative memory subset and a CD45RA+ naive subset were separated from the CD4+ cells. Sequencing input: memory CD4+ T cells from PBMCs. Subset in this sample: CD45RA-negative fraction. This TCR was sampled from a man aged 18 to 30 in good health. Some clones in this sample may be carry-over from other donors' samples. The chain combines TRBV5-4 with TRBJ2-6; maybe TRBD1 (6 bases). CDR3 loop: CASSSGQRSAGANVLTF. The CDR3 bases are TGTGCCAGCAGCTCAGGACAGAGATCCGCTGGGGCCAACGTCCTGACTTTC.